Below are 27 T cell receptor beta chains sequenced from a single sample in a study of blood T cell repertoires in COVID-19. Some clones are missing from TCRdb's copy, which holds only in-frame ones; the method was immunoSEQ multiplex PCR. The data contain 300,000 to 350,000 clones, around nine tenths of them seen just once; the ten biggest clones take up roughly 3.5%. Material: peripheral blood. These TCRs come from a woman in her late teens or twenties who had recovered from COVID-19.

The rearrangement joins TRBV10-3 to TRBJ1-4; D uncertain. Trimming cost V 4 bases and J 7 bases, with 10 bases left between them. The CDR3 extends over 13 amino acids. The germline gives CDR1 ENHRY, CDR2 SYGVKD. The CDR3 DNA sequence: TGTGCCATCAGTGTCGGAGCGGGTGAAAAACTGTTTTTT. Translation: CAISVGAGEKLFF.

V usage is TRBV7-2 and J usage is TRBJ1-2; 8 positions match TRBD1. Germline trimming cut 5 bases from V and 7 bases from J; bases unmatched to any gene: 6. The CDR3 extends over 13 amino acids. Germline CDR1 and CDR2: SGHTA and FQGNSA. The CDR3 is CASSPRDRSGYTF. The CDR3 coding sequence is TGTGCCAGCAGCCCCCGGGACAGGAGTGGCTACACCTTC.

V is TRBV10-3 and J is TRBJ1-5; D is undetermined. The CDR3 sequence is 14 residues long. V dropped 6 bases and J dropped 2 bases, with 11 bases sitting between them. Germline lookup yields CDR1 ENHRY and CDR2 SYGVKD. This CDR3 is CAIRGAEGNQPQHF. The CDR3 DNA follows: TGTGCCATCAGGGGCGCGGAGGGCAATCAGCCCCAGCATTTT.

This CDR3 reads CAGETGTGGVYEQYV. CDR3 DNA sequence: TGTGCCGGAGAGACCGGGACAGGGGGCGTCTACGAGCAGTACGTC. The gene calls are TRBV11-3 and TRBJ2-7, with 12 positions matching TRBD1. V was pared by 11 bases and J by 3 bases, with 11 bases of the junction left unmatched. The CDR3 is made up of 15 amino acids. Germline lookup yields CDR1 SGHNT and CDR2 YENEEA.

The chain's CDR3 is CASSPGQAGHNSPLHF. The CDR3 DNA reads TGTGCCAGCAGCCCCGGACAGGCGGGCCATAATTCACCCCTCCACTTT. This chain links TRBV6-6 with TRBJ1-6; 7 bases align to TRBD1. This CDR3 has 16 amino acids. CDR1 is MNHNY and CDR2 is SVGAGI in the germline V gene (reference sequence). V shed 6 bases and J 5 bases; nucleotides not matched to a gene: 10.

The CDR3: CASSQQGVTETQYF. In DNA, the CDR3 is TGCGCCAGCAGTCAACAGGGGGTCACAGAGACCCAGTACTTC. This sequence joins TRBV5-1 and TRBJ2-5; 8 nucleotides align to TRBD1. The germline CDR1 and CDR2 sequences are SGHRS and YFSETQ. The CDR3 spans 14 residues. V lost 5 bases and J lost 4; bases outside the gene matches: 7.

This chain links TRBV2 with TRBJ2-1; tentative D call: TRBD2 (5 bases). Germline loops: CDR1 SNHLY, CDR2 FYNNEI. V lost 7 bases to trimming and J lost 10 bases, with 17 bases between them. This CDR3 comprises 13 residues. The CDR3 coding sequence is TGTGCCAGCAAGCTTGTCGCGGGTGAGGAGCAGTTCTTC. This gives the protein CASKLVAGEEQFF.

The rearrangement joins TRBV7-2 to TRBJ1-5; D not certain. Germline V gives CDR1 SGHTA, CDR2 FQGNSA. V dropped 1 base and J dropped 10 bases, with 5 bases sitting between them. The CDR3 is made up of 11 amino acids. CDR3 DNA sequence: TGTGCCAGCAGCTTAGGCGGACCCCAGCATTTT. Translated, it gives CASSLGGPQHF. Full variable domain (remainder filled in from reference TRBV7-2 and TRBJ1-5): GAGVSQSPSNKVTEKGKDVELRCDPISGHTALYWYRQSLGQGLEFLIYFQGNSAPDKSGLPSDRFSAERTGGSVSTLTIQRTQQEDSAVYLCASSLGGPQHFGDGTRLSIL.

As concerns this clone: The germline gene is not matched at one end of the junction; a read error may be the cause. The rearrangement joins TRBV11-2 to TRBJ2-4, with 7 positions matching TRBD1. CDR1 and CDR2 (germline): SGHAT, FQNNGV. The CDR3 extends over 14 amino acids. CDR3 loop: CASSPYRDSGALHF. The CDR3 bases are TGTGCCAGCAGCCCGTACCGGGACAGTGGAGCTTTGCACTTC.

The chain employs TRBV7-2 and TRBJ1-1, with D tentatively TRBD1 (6 bases). The length of the CDR3 is 13 residues. Deletions cut 2 bases from V and 3 bases from J, with 7 bases between. Germline V gene data show CDR1 as SGHTA and CDR2 as FQGNSA. Here the CDR3 reads CASSLPGDTEAFF. The CDR3 coding sequence is TGTGCCAGCAGCTTACCAGGGGACACTGAAGCTTTCTTT.

This clone was found a few times. The genes are TRBV15 and TRBJ2-1; 9 bases are a match to TRBD2. Trimming took 5 bases from V and 3 from J; bases not matched to a gene: 8. Germline CDR1 reads LNHNV; CDR2 reads YYDKDF (reference sequence). The CDR3 is made up of 16 amino acids. The CDR3 DNA reads as TGTGCCACCAGCGCCCGGGCTAGCGGGAACTACAATGAGCAGTTCTTC. Translated, it gives CATSARASGNYNEQFF. The whole variable domain, remainder taken from reference TRBV15 and TRBJ2-1, is DAMVIQNPRYQVTQFGKPVTLSCSQTLNHNVMYWYQQKSSQAPKLLFHYYDKDFNNEADTPDNFQSRRPNTSFCFLDIRSPGLGDTAMYLCATSARASGNYNEQFFGPGTRLTVL.

V usage is TRBV29-1 and J usage is TRBJ1-2; 10 bases agree with TRBD1. With 4 bases clipped from V and 4 bases from J, the junction kept 6 bases outside the gene matches. CDR1 is SQVTM and CDR2 is ANQGSEA in the germline V gene. This CDR3 has 14 amino acids. CDR3 region: CSVGQGAGLYGYTF. DNA of the CDR3: TGCAGCGTTGGACAGGGGGCCGGGCTCTATGGCTACACCTTC.

The chain is built from TRBV19 and TRBJ1-3; 7 positions match TRBD1. The CDR3 has 17 residues. The germline gives CDR1 LNHDA, CDR2 SQIVND (reference sequence). The J segment lost 2 bases and the V segment lost 4 bases, leaving 11 bases of the junction unmatched. CDR3 sequence: CASSKHPQGSTGNTIYF. The CDR3 DNA is TGTGCCAGTAGTAAACACCCACAGGGGTCGACTGGAAACACCATATATTTT. The full variable domain, with the rest looked up from reference TRBV19 and TRBJ1-3, is DGGITQSPKYLFRKEGQNVTLSCEQNLNHDAMYWYRQDPGQGLRLIYYSQIVNDFQKGDIAEGYSVSREKKESFPLTVTSAQKNPTAFYLCASSKHPQGSTGNTIYFGEGSWLTVV.

The chain joins TRBV6-2 or TRBV6-3 to TRBJ2-3; tentative D call: TRBD1 (6 bases). Trimming left V 5 bases short and J 7 bases short, with 19 bases between. The CDR3 spans 15 residues. CDR1 is MNHEY and CDR2 is SVGEGT in the germline V gene. The CDR3 DNA reads as TGTGCCAGCAGTGCCGCTAGGGGGACCGTGAATACGCAGTATTTT. Translated: CASSAARGTVNTQYF.

The chain joins TRBV11-2 to TRBJ1-2; 9 nucleotides align to TRBD1. V lost 5 bases and J lost 10; bases outside the gene matches: 8. In germline, CDR1 is SGHAT, CDR2 FQNNGV. CDR3 size: 13 residues. CDR3 region: CASSAGQGTIYTF. CDR3 coding DNA: TGTGCCAGCAGCGCCGGACAGGGGACGATCTACACCTTC.

V and J are TRBV5-5 and TRBJ1-3; 7 bases align to TRBD1. This CDR3 has 17 amino acids. The trim removed 2 bases at V and 0 bases at J, leaving 8 bases unmatched. Germline-derived CDR1 and CDR2 are SGHKS and YYEKEE (reference sequence). CDR3 nucleotides: TGTGCCAGCAGCTTTCAGGGTGGACAGGCCTCTGGAAACACCATATATTTT. Its protein product is CASSFQGGQASGNTIYF.

This clone was seen only a few times. The CDR3 nucleotides read TGCGCCAGCAGCTCAACGGACAGGGTTCAAGCTTTCTTT. Amino acid sequence: CASSSTDRVQAFF. The chain uses TRBV5-1 and TRBJ1-1; 8 bases line up with TRBD1. The junction had 7 bases not matched to a gene; V was cut back by 3 bases and J by 9 bases. This CDR3 has 13 amino acids. The germline CDR1 and CDR2 sequences are SGHRS and YFSETQ.

The V call is TRBV7-2, the J call TRBJ2-1; 14 nucleotides match TRBD2. V trimming: 2 bases; J trimming: 8 bases; junction bases outside the gene matches: 2. The germline V gene has CDR1 SGHTA and CDR2 FQGNSA. CDR3 length: 15 residues. CDR3 DNA: TGTGCCAGCAGCTTATCGGGACTAGCGGGAGATGAGCAGTTCTTC. This translates into CASSLSGLAGDEQFF.

The chain joins TRBV3-1 (or the pseudogene TRBV3-2) to TRBJ2-1; TRBD2 might be the D (5 bases). V was trimmed by 6 bases and J by 9 bases, leaving 9 bases between them. This CDR3 contains 11 residues. The germline V gene encodes CDR1 LGHDT and CDR2 YNNKEL (reference sequence). CDR3 coding DNA: TGTGCCAGCAGTCGAAGCGGTGAGCAGTTCTTC. Amino acids: CASSRSGEQFF.

The V call is TRBV27, the J call TRBJ1-1; maybe TRBD1 (5 bases). V gave up 4 bases and J gave up 0 bases, with 12 bases separating them. The germline CDR1 and CDR2 sequences are MNHEY and SMNVEV (reference sequence). CDR3 length equals 15 residues. The CDR3 loop is CASSSRQSMNTEAFF. The CDR3 nucleotides are TGTGCCAGCAGTTCCCGACAGTCCATGAACACTGAAGCTTTCTTT.

This chain connects TRBV5-1 to TRBJ2-1; 7 bases are a match to TRBD1. Germline V lookup: CDR1 SGHRS, CDR2 YFSETQ. Trimming took 1 base from V and 6 from J; bases not matched to a gene: 4. The CDR3 contains 14 residues. CDR3 loop: CASSLFPGGNEQFF. In DNA, the CDR3 is TGCGCCAGCAGCTTGTTCCCAGGGGGCAATGAGCAGTTCTTC.

The chain couples TRBV11-3 to TRBJ2-7; 9 bases fit TRBD1. CDR3 length: 15 amino acids. The germline gives CDR1 SGHNT, CDR2 YENEEA. V was clipped by 5 bases and J by 7 bases; unmatched bases: 12. CDR3 residues: CASSQRGTGSGEQYV. The DNA for the CDR3 is TGTGCCAGCAGCCAACGTGGGACAGGGTCGGGGGAGCAGTACGTC.

The chain has TRBV7-6 and TRBJ2-2; 8 positions match TRBD2. The CDR3 has 14 residues. Unmatched junction bases numbered 2, after V lost 1 base and J lost 7 bases. Germline V gives CDR1 SGHVS, CDR2 FNYEAQ. CDR3 loop: CASSLGGRIGELFF. The DNA for the CDR3 is TGTGCCAGCAGCTTAGGCGGGAGGATCGGGGAGCTGTTTTTT.

This clone occurred a few times. This chain joins TRBV4-3 and TRBJ1-1; 7 bases are a match to TRBD1. V dropped 3 bases and J dropped 3; count of bases not matched to a gene: 7. CDR3 size: 15 residues. Germline CDR1 LGHNA, CDR2 YSLEER. DNA of the CDR3: TGCGCCAGCAGCCAGTACAGGGGTTCGGACACTGAAGCTTTCTTT. Its translation is CASSQYRGSDTEAFF.

The count of this clone is one. This chain connects TRBV4-3 to TRBJ1-2; 10 positions match TRBD1. The CDR3 has 14 residues. Looked up from germline, CDR1 is LGHNA and CDR2 is YSLEER. V shed 4 bases and J 3 bases; nucleotides not matched to a gene: 2. CDR3 DNA sequence: TGCGCCAGCAGCCTGACAGGGGGCTACTATGGCTACACCTTC. Translated: CASSLTGGYYGYTF.

This clone was recorded once. The V call is TRBV19, the J call TRBJ2-3, with 7 nucleotides matching TRBD2. The CDR3 extends over 15 amino acids. The V and J ends lost 0 bases and 4 bases, in that order; junction bases with no gene match: 4. Looked up from germline, CDR1 is LNHDA and CDR2 is SQIVND (reference sequence). In DNA, the CDR3 is TGTGCCAGTAGTATAGAGTGGCTAGCGGCAGATACGCAGTATTTT. Translated: CASSIEWLAADTQYF.

The gene calls are TRBV7-9 and TRBJ1-3; D unclear. The CDR3 has 17 amino acids. Trimming took off 1 base at V and 0 bases at J, with 13 bases between the two ends. Germline CDR1 SEHNR, CDR2 FQNEAQ (reference sequence). DNA for the CDR3: TGTGCCAGCAGCTTAGGGATGAGGTCGTTCTCTGGAAACACCATATATTTT. Translated: CASSLGMRSFSGNTIYF.